The clone carrying this T cell receptor beta chain was found a few times. The data were taken from a study of blood T cell repertoires in COVID-19. Looking at the study overall: Material from acute and convalescent COVID-19 was sourced from the United States, Italy and Spain. PBMCs, B-cell-depleted T cells, or T cells were the source of the cDNA or gDNA that made up the material.

How the authors handled the data: Reference gene primer amplification gave estimated nucleated cell counts. The table came from immunoSEQ multiplex PCR; TCRdb's copy has only in-frame clones and leaves some out. V and J calls and clone size come straight from that table; D and trimming were deduced from the DNA. The table includes about 150,000 clones, roughly nine tenths detected once. The sequence came from an older woman with acute or convalescent COVID-19. Specimen: peripheral blood.

In DNA form, the CDR3 reads TGTGCCAGCAACTTGGACAGGGTCGTCACCGGGGAGCTGTTTTTT. It is translated as CASNLDRVVTGELFF. The J gene is TRBJ2-2, the V gene TRBV11-1; the match to TRBD1 covers 8 bases. V was pared by 7 bases and J by 4 bases, with 8 bases of the junction left unmatched. The CDR3 has 15 amino acids. The germline V gene has CDR1 SGHAT and CDR2 FQDESV (reference sequence).